This TCR beta chain originates from a study of shared clonotypes between healthy human individuals (dated by TCRdb to the early 2020s). General notes on the study: Three men and a couple of women, aged 18 to 49 years, made up the cohort. Per donor, three plates each were used for CD4 naive and CD4 memory, two for CD8 naive, and one for CD8 memory. To estimate repertoire size and how much clonotypes are shared between individuals, the study performed deep sequencing of blood TCR repertoires from 4 to 6 healthy adults. Different laboratories and diverse techniques were used to prepare libraries and sequence TCR repertoires, to increase sequencing depth and limit assay-specific biases. Each donor's leukapheresis produced roughly between roughly 0.85 and 9.5 billion PBMCs.

On this clone: Its antigen is currently not known. Base-call qualities are not available, and no considerably larger clone is one nucleotide away.

Results the study describes overall, beyond this receptor: Rarefaction of sorted-subset datasets indicated incomplete sequencing despite the large sequencing depth. Only blood was sampled, and tissue TCR repertoires likely differ from those in blood. Based on pairwise subsampling, the degree of clonotype sharing among donors was expected to be affected by sequencing depth. Naive subsets generally had larger estimated clonotype richness than memory subsets did. Because the study included only a small number of donors, the genetic and exposure-history diversity represented was limited. When a handful of donors were compared, the shared fraction of clonotypes was around 5% for naive CD4, 3.5% to 4% for naive CD8, 2.3% for memory CD4, and around 0.4% for memory CD8. Clonotypes shared by all four sorted-subset donors showed higher generation probabilities than non-shared clonotypes.

Counted from cysteine to phenylalanine, this CDR3 has 18 amino acids. Only the CDR3 part of the read is kept: 54 bases, read in frame from the first base. V lost 0 bases and J lost 5 bases, and the count of bases not matched to a germline gene is 15. CDR1 and CDR2 were assigned from the germline V gene as MGHRA and YSYEKL. CD8 naive samples were obtained by positive selection for CCR7 among CD45RO-negative cells, yielding a CD45RA+CCR7+ population from which TemRA cells were excluded. The donors were healthy, HIV-negative adults who had no recently reported acute infections or vaccinations. Every donor was a Caucasian adult living in Nashville, Tennessee, USA. Blood was obtained by leukapheresis, after which PBMCs were separated by Ficoll-Histopaque density gradient centrifugation and cryopreserved in liquid nitrogen vapor phase. Analytical flow cytometry was used to check the purity and quantity of each magnetically sorted T cell population. From each sorted fraction, genomic DNA was isolated and quantified by UV absorbance on a Nanodrop 2000c.

TCR CDR3 regions were amplified from genomic DNA by multiplex PCR using the deep immunoSEQ assay. Extracted genomic DNA from each cell subset was distributed evenly across all wells of several immunoSEQ 96-well plates, and each plate was treated as a replicate. Each replicate PCR for sorted subsets received about 0.2 ug genomic DNA, equal to about 30,000 T cell genomes. The purified libraries were quantified using a Qubit 3.0 fluorometer, sized with a Bioanalyzer 2100, and then quantified again using the KAPA Library Quantification kit. Each immunoSEQ 96-well plate was sequenced on its own single-read 150-cycle Illumina NextSeq 550 flow cell. As for the authors' bioinformatics: Because the immunoSEQ output included only junctional sequences and no quality scores, the filtering could not be the same as the filtering used for full-length reads. To assign V/J genes and CDR3, sequences were annotated using PyIR, a Python wrapper for IgBLAST v1.9, with IMGT germline references. Reads with weak V/J assignments (E-value above 1e-6), missing CDR3, stop codons, out-of-frame junctions, or ambiguous translated residues were removed. V3J clonotypes were defined by identical inferred V gene, J gene, and CDR3 amino acid sequence. Percentage overlap between repertoires was calculated by dividing the number of shared unique clonotypes by the size of the smaller repertoire. RTK rarefaction, the Chao1 estimator, and Recon v2.1 estimates of unobserved clonotypes were used to assess repertoire richness. OLGA was used to compute generation probabilities for all TCRbeta clonotypes that the gDNA method yielded from a handful of donors. In its TCRdb copy, this immuneACCESS table keeps in-frame sequences only and misses some clones. Where compared with another copy, unresolved V genes explain less than half of these, and the others have no known cause. The V and J calls and clone size were taken over from that table, and D and trimming were inferred from the DNA. The sample records around 650,000 clones, approximately 96% of which are singletons. Roughly 0.1% of the sample belongs to the ten largest clones.

The rearranged chain carries TRBV4-1 and TRBJ1-2; 7 central bases correspond to TRBD1. The receptor comes from a young woman in good health. The sample was naive CD8+ T cells sorted from blood. Read against the paper, the sample's cell subset or site label means: CD45RA+CCR7+. The DNA reads as follows: TGCGCCAGCAGCCAAGAATCTACAGGGGCGTTGCACTCGTATGGCTACACCTTC. Its translation reads: CASSQESTGALHSYGYTF.